The TCR beta chain under discussion was sequenced for a study of blood T cell repertoires in COVID-19. About the study: PBMCs, B-cell-depleted T cells, or T cells provided the cDNA or gDNA that made up the material.

This clone was seen a handful of times. As originally analysed: Counts of nucleated cells, estimated from reference gene primer amplification, were obtained. Repertoires were generated with immunoSEQ multiplex PCR, while TCRdb's copy carries only in-frame clones and drops some. V and J calls and clone size are those listed in that table; D and trimming were worked out from the DNA. The data show 56,000 or so clones, with 65% to 90% seen just once and 28% held by the top ten. The V end lost 3 bases, the J end lost 0 bases, and 20 bases lay between the germline ends. CDR1 is DFQATT, CDR2 SNEGSKA, per germline (reference sequence). There are 17 residues in the CDR3.

The receptor comes from a human donor in a cohort sampled during active COVID-19. The specimen sequenced was peripheral blood. The gene calls are TRBV20-1 and TRBJ2-5; no clear D. The CDR3 protein is CSASRLGATSYQETQYF. Here the CDR3 DNA reads TGCAGTGCTAGTAGGCTAGGCGCCACTTCGTACCAAGAGACCCAGTACTTC.